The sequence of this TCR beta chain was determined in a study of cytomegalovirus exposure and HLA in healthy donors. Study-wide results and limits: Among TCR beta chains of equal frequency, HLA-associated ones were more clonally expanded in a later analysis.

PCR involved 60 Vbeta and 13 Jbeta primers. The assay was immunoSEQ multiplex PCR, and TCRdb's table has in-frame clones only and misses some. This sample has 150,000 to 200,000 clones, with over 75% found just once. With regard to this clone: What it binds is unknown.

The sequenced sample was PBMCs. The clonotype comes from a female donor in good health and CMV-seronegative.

The CDR3 nucleotides read TGTGCCTGGAGTGTAGGGTGGACTTCAGGTCTTACCGGGGAGCTGTTTTTT. This encodes CAWSVGWTSGLTGELFF. The rearrangement links TRBV30 to TRBJ2-2; tentatively, D is TRBD2 (5 bases). The V end lost 0 bases, the J end lost 5 bases, and 19 bases lay between the germline ends. Germline assignment: CDR1 GTSNPN and CDR2 SVGIG (reference sequence). This CDR3 contains 17 residues.